This T cell receptor beta chain was identified during a study of tumor-infiltrating lymphocytes in primary liver carcinoma. Study-wide points: Less overlap was seen in tumor-adjacent and tumor-blood pairs than in tumor region pairs.

The CDR3 is 13 amino acids. Trimming removed 8 bases from V and 2 bases from J; junction bases left unmatched: 6. Germline V gene data show CDR1 as SQVTM and CDR2 as ANQGSEA. Making TCR beta cDNA involved 400 to 600 ng total RNA and a constant-region primer. Libraries of TCR beta came from three nested multiplex PCR rounds with slightly modified ARM-PCR. TRBV1-TRBV30 forward and Cbeta reverse primers drove the first two roughly 10-cycle rounds. From the multiplex PCR reads, TCRdb called clonotypes with MiXCR, one entry per CDR3 protein. The sample shows around 170,000 distinct CDR3 sequences, about 55% of them seen only once. Both blood RNA, taken from unsorted whole blood, and germline DNA were extracted. As concerns this clonotype: Its cognate antigen is unknown.

V and J are TRBV29-1 and TRBJ2-5; TRBD1 matches at 9 bases. Sequenced sample: peripheral blood. The clonotype was recovered from a man between 35 and 55 years old with primary liver carcinoma and hepatitis B virus infection. CDR3 protein: CSTHGTGQETQYF. The CDR3 region has the DNA TGCAGCACTCACGGGACAGGGCAAGAGACCCAGTACTTC.